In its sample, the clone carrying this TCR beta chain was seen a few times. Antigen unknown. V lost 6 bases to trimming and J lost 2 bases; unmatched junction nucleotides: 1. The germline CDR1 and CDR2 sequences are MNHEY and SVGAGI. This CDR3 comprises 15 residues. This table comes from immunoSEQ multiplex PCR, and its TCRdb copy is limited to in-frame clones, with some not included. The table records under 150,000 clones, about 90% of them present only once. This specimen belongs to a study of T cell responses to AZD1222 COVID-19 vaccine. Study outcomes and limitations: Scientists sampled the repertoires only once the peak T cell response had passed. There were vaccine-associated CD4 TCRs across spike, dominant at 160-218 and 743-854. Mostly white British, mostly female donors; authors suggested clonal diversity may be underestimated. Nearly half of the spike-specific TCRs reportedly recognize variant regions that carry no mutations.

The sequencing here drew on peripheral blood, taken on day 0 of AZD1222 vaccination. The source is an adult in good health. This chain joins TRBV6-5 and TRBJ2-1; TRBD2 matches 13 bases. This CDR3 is CASSGTSGTYNEQFF. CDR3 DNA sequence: TGTGCCAGCAGCGGGACTAGCGGGACCTACAATGAGCAGTTCTTC.